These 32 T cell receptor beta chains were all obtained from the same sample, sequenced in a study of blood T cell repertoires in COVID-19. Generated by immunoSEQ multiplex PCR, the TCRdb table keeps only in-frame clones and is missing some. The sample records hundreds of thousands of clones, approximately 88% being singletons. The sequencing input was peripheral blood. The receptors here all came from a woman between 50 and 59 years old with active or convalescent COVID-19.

This CDR3 is CASSSQRVQPQHF. CDR3 sequence (DNA): TGTGCCAGCAGCTCCCAACGGGTTCAGCCCCAGCATTTT. The chain recombines TRBV7-2 with TRBJ1-5; D gene ambiguous. Trimming removed 4 bases from V and 6 bases from J, with 10 bases in between. Per the germline V gene, CDR1 is SGHTA and CDR2 is FQGNSA. The CDR3 is 13 amino acids.

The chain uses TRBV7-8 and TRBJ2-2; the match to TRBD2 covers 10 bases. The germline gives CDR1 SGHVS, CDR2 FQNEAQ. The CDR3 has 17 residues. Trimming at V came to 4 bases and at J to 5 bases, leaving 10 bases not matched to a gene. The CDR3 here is CASSSRSGLAYTGELFF. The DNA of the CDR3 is TGTGCCAGCAGCTCCCGTTCGGGACTAGCGTATACCGGGGAGCTGTTTTTT.

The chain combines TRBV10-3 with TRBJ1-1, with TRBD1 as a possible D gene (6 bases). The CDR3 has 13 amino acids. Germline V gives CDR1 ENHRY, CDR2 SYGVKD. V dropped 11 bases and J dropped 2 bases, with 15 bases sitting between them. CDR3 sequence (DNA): TGTGCCGTCTTGACAGGACCCAACACTGAAGCTTTCTTT. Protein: CAVLTGPNTEAFF.

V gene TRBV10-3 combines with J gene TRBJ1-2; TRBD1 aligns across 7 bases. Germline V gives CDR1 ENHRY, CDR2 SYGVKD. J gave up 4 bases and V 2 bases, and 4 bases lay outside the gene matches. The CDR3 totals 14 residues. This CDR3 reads CAISEDRVSYGYTF. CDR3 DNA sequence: TGTGCCATCAGTGAGGACAGGGTGTCCTATGGCTACACCTTC.

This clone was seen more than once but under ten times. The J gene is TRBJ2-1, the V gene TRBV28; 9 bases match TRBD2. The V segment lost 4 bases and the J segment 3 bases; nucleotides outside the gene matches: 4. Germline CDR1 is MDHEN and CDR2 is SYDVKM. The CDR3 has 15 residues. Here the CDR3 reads CASSSGLAIYNEQFF. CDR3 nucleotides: TGTGCCAGCAGTTCCGGACTAGCGATCTACAATGAGCAGTTCTTC.

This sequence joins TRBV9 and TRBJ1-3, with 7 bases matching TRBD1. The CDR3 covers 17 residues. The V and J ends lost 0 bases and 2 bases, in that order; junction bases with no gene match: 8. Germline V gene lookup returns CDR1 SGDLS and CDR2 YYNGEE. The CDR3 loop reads CASSVAQTGLTGNTIYF. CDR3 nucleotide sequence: TGTGCCAGCAGCGTAGCGCAGACAGGGTTAACTGGAAACACCATATATTTT.

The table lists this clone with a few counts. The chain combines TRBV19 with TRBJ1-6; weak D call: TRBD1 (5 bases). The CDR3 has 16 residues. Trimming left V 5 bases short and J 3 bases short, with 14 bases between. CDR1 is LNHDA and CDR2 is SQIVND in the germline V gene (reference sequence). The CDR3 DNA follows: TGTGCCAGTAGTGAGTGGAGGGACCTCTATAATTCACCCCTCCACTTT. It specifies CASSEWRDLYNSPLHF.

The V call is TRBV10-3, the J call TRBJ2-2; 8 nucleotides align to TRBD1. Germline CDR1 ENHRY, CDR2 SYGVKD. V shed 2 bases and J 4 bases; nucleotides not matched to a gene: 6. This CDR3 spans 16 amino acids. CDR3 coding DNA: TGTGCCATCAGTGAGCCCGGACAGGGTGGCACCGGGGAGCTGTTTTTT. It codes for CAISEPGQGGTGELFF.

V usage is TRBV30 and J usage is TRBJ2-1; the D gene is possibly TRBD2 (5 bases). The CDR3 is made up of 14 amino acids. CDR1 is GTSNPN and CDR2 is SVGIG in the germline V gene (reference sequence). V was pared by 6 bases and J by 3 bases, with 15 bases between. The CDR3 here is CACSGSGHYNEQFF. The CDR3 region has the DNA TGTGCCTGCTCGGGGAGCGGCCACTACAATGAGCAGTTCTTC.

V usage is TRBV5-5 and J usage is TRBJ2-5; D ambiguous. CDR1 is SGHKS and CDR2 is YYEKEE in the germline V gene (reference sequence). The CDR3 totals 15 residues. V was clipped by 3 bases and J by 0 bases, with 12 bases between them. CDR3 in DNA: TGTGCCAGCAGCTCCCCGACACAGTACCAAGAGACCCAGTACTTC. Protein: CASSSPTQYQETQYF.

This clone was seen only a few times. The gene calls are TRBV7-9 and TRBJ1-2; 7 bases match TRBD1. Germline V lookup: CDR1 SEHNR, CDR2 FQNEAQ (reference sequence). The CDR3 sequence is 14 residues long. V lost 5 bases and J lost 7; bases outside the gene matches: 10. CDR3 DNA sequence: TGTGCCAGCAGCCCAGCAGGGTCAGGGGGTGGCTACACCTTC. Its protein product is CASSPAGSGGGYTF.

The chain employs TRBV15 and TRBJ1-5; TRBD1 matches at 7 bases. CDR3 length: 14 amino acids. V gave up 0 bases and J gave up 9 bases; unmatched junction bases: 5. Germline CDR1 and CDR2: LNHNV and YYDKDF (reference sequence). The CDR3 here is CATSRDQQGPPQHF. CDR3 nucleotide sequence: TGTGCCACCAGCAGAGATCAACAGGGGCCGCCCCAGCATTTT.

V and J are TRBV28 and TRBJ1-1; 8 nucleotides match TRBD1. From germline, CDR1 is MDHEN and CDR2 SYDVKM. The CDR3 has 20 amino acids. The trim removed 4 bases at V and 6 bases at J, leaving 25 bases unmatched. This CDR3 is CASSSGQGVWGVPNNAEAFF. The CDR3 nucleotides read TGTGCCAGCAGTTCCGGACAGGGAGTGTGGGGGGTCCCAAACAACGCTGAAGCTTTCTTT.

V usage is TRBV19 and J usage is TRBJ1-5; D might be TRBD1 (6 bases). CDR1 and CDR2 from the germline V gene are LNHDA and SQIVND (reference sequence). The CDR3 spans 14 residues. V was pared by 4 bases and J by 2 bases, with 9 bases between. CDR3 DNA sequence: TGTGCCAGTAGTACCAACAGGGGCAATCAGCCCCAGCATTTT. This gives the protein CASSTNRGNQPQHF.

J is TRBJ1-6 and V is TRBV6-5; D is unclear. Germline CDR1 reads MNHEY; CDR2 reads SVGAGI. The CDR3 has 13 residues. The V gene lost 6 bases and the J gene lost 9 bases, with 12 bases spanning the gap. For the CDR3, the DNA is TGTGCCAGCAGCCGGACGGGAGGTTCACCCCTCCACTTT. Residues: CASSRTGGSPLHF.

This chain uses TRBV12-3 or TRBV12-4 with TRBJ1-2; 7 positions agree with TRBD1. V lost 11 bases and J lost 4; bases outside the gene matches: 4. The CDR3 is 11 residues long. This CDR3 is CAARTGYGYTF. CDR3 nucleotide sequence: TGTGCCGCCCGGACAGGCTATGGCTACACCTTC.

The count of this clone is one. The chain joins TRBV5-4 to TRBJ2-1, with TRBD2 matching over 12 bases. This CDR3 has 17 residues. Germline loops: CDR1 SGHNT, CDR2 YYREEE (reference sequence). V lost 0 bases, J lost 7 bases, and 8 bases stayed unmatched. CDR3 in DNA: TGTGCCAGCAGCTTGGGGCTAGCGGGGGGGCCGGGGAATGAGCAGTTCTTC. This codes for CASSLGLAGGPGNEQFF.

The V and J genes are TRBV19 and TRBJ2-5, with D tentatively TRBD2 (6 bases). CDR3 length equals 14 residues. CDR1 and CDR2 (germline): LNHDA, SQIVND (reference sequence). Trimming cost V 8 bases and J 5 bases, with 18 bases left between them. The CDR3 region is CASHNPAEGETQYF. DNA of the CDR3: TGTGCCAGTCATAACCCGGCGGAGGGGGAGACCCAGTACTTC.

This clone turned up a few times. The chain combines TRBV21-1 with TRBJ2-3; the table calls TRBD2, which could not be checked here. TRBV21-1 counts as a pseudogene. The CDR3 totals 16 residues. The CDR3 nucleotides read TGTGCCAGCAGCAAAGTCCTCGCGGGAGGAGGGAATACGCAGTATTTT. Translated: CASSKVLAGGGNTQYF.

This CDR3 is CAWSVGLAGGGDTQYF. In nucleotides, the CDR3 is TGTGCCTGGAGTGTAGGGCTAGCGGGAGGGGGAGATACGCAGTATTTT. The chain joins TRBV30 to TRBJ2-3, with TRBD2 identical over 12 bases. Germline V gene lookup returns CDR1 GTSNPN and CDR2 SVGIG (reference sequence). Losses at the gene ends were 0 bases for V and 5 bases for J; bases not matched to a gene: 6. The CDR3 runs to 16 residues.

As DNA, the CDR3 is TGCGCCAGCAGACTAGCGGGCGCCTACGAGCAGTACTTC. It is translated as CASRLAGAYEQYF. V and J are TRBV5-1 and TRBJ2-7; 9 bases agree with TRBD2. Germline-derived CDR1 and CDR2 are SGHRS and YFSETQ. V shed 5 bases, J shed 2 bases, and the junction held 2 bases outside the gene matches. The CDR3 loop spans 13 amino acids.

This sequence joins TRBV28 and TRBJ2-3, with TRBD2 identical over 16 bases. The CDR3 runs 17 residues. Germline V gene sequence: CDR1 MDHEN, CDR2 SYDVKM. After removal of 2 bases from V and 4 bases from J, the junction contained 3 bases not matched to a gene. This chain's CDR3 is CASSLGGLAGGSDTQYF. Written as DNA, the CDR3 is TGTGCCAGCAGTTTAGGGGGACTAGCGGGAGGGTCAGATACGCAGTATTTT.

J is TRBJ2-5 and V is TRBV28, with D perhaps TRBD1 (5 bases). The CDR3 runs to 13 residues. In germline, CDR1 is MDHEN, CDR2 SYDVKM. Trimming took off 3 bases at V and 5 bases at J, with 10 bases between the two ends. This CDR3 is CASSFRAPETQYF. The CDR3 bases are TGTGCCAGCAGTTTCAGGGCCCCGGAGACCCAGTACTTC.

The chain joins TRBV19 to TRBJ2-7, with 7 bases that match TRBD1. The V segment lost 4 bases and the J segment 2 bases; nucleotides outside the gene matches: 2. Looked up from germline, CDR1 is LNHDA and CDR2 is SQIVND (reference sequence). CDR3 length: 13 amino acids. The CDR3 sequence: CASSKDRTYEQYF. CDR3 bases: TGTGCCAGTAGTAAGGACAGGACCTACGAGCAGTACTTC. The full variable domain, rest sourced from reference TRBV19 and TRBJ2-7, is DGGITQSPKYLFRKEGQNVTLSCEQNLNHDAMYWYRQDPGQGLRLIYYSQIVNDFQKGDIAEGYSVSREKKESFPLTVTSAQKNPTAFYLCASSKDRTYEQYFGPGTRLTVT.

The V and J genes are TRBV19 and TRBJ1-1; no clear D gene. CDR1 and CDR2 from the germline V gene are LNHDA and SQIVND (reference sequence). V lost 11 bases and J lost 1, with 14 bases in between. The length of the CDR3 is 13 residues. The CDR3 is CAVYGPKNTEAFF. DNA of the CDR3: TGTGCCGTGTATGGGCCAAAGAACACTGAAGCTTTCTTT.

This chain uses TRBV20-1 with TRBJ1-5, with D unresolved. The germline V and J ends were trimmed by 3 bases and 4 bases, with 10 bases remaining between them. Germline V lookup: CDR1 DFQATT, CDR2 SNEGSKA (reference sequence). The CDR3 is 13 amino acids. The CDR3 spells CSASAGGNQPQHF. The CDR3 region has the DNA TGCAGTGCTAGTGCTGGAGGAAATCAGCCCCAGCATTTT.

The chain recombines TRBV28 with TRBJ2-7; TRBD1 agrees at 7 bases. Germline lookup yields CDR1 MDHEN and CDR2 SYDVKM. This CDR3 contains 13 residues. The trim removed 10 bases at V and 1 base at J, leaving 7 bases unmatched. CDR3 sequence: CAITPGQSYEQYF. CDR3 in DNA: TGTGCCATAACGCCGGGACAGTCCTACGAGCAGTACTTC.

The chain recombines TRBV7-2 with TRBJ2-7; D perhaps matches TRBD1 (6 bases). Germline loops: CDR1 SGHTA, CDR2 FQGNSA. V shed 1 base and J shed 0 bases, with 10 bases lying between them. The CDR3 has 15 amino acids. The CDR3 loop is CASSLGQAVSYEQYF. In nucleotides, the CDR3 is TGTGCCAGCAGCTTAGGACAGGCCGTCTCCTACGAGCAGTACTTC.

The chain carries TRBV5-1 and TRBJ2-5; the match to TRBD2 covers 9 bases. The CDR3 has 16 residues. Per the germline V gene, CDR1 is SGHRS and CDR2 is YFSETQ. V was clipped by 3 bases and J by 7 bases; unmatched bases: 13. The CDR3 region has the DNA TGCGCCAGCAGCTGGGTTCCGGGTAGCGGGAGCGGGACCCAGTACTTC. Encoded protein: CASSWVPGSGSGTQYF.

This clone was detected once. CDR3 loop: CASSEKRGGHNEQFF. CDR3 DNA sequence: TGTGCCAGCAGTGAAAAGAGAGGGGGCCACAATGAGCAGTTCTTC. The chain uses TRBV6-1 and TRBJ2-1, with 7 bases aligning to TRBD1. The CDR3 is 15 residues long. The trim removed 2 bases at V and 5 bases at J, leaving 6 bases unmatched. The germline V gene encodes CDR1 MNHNS and CDR2 SASEGT.

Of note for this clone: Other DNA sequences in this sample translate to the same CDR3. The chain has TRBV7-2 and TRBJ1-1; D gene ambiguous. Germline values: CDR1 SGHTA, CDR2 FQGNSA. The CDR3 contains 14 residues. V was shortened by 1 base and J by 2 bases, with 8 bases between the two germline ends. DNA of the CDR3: TGTGCCAGCAGCTTAGGCGGGGTTAACACTGAAGCTTTCTTT. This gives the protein CASSLGGVNTEAFF.

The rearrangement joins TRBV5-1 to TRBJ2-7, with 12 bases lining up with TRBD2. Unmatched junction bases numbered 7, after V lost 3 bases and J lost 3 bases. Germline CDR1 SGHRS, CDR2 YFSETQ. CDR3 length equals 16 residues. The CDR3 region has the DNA TGCGCCAGCAGCTCCGCCGGGACTAGCGGGTTCTACGAGCAGTACTTC. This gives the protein CASSSAGTSGFYEQYF.